The present entry profiles one T cell receptor (beta chain) with its context. Its antigen is undetermined. This sample is part of a study of cytomegalovirus exposure and HLA in healthy donors. Assay: immunoSEQ multiplex PCR; the TCRdb copy retains only in-frame clones and omits some. The profile shows more than 50,000 clones, 90% to 95% of them singletons. Study observations and caveats: The authors listed approximately 160 TCR beta chains as cytomegalovirus-associated.

This CDR3 is 17 amino acids long. Deletions cut 1 base from V and 0 bases from J, with 12 bases between. Germline CDR1 is LGHNT and CDR2 is FRNRAP. The TCR comes from a woman in her 30s in good health and CMV-seronegative. Sequenced: PBMCs. The chain couples TRBV12-5 to TRBJ2-2, with a weak D call TRBD1 (5 bases). The CDR3: CASGLGLTVANTGELFF. As DNA, the CDR3 is TGTGCTAGTGGTTTGGGACTGACAGTTGCGAACACCGGGGAGCTGTTTTTT.